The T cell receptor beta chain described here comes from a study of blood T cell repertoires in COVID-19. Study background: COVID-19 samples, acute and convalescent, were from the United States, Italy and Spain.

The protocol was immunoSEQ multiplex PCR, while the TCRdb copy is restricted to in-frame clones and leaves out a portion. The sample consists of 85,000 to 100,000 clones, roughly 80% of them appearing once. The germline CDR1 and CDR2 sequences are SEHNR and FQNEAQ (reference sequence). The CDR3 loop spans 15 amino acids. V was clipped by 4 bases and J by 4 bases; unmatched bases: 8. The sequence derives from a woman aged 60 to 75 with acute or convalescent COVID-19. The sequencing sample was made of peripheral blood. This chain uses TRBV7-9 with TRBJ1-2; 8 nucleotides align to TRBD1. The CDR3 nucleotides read TGTGCCAGCAGCTCGGGACAGGAAATAAGCTATGGCTACACCTTC. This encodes CASSSGQEISYGYTF.